This entry lists 8 T cell receptor beta chains sequenced from one sample in a study of blood T cell repertoires in COVID-19. Sequenced by immunoSEQ multiplex PCR; TCRdb stores in-frame clones only, minus some. This table holds roughly 200,000 clones, more than 75% found once. The sequenced sample was peripheral blood. These TCRs come from a woman aged 55 to 70 with COVID-19, enrolled during active disease.

The chain links TRBV25-1 to TRBJ2-2; possibly TRBD1 for D (6 bases). The CDR3 has 15 residues. From germline, CDR1 is MGHDK and CDR2 SYGVNS. V shed 6 bases and J shed 4 bases, with 15 bases lying between them. The CDR3 protein is CASSHTGRSTGELFF. CDR3 nucleotide sequence: TGTGCCAGCAGCCACACAGGGCGGTCCACCGGGGAGCTGTTTTTT.

The chain combines TRBV28 with TRBJ1-3; possible D gene TRBD1, 6 bases. CDR1 and CDR2 from the germline V gene are MDHEN and SYDVKM. V was cut by 2 bases and J by 0 bases, with 8 bases left in between. This CDR3 has 15 amino acids. The CDR3 nucleotides read TGTGCCAGCAGTTTAAGGGGGAGCTCTGGAAACACCATATATTTT. Its translation: CASSLRGSSGNTIYF.

V gene TRBV28 combines with J gene TRBJ1-2; D call uncertain. The V end lost 5 bases, the J end lost 8 bases, and 21 bases lay between the germline ends. CDR3 length: 15 residues. Per the germline V gene, CDR1 is MDHEN and CDR2 is SYDVKM. CDR3 bases: TGTGCCAGCAGTCAATCCACTGCCCCACCTTACGGCTACACCTTC. The encoded protein is CASSQSTAPPYGYTF.

The chain recombines TRBV29-1 with TRBJ1-3; TRBD1 is a possible D gene (6 bases). Germline-derived CDR1 and CDR2 are SQVTM and ANQGSEA. The V end was cut by 6 bases, the J end by 0 bases, with 9 bases between. This CDR3 has 13 amino acids. The CDR3 sequence: CSVADSSGNTIYF. CDR3 bases: TGCAGCGTCGCGGACAGCTCTGGAAACACCATATATTTT.

The chain couples TRBV6-5 to TRBJ2-7; TRBD1 agrees at 7 bases. CDR1 and CDR2 (germline): MNHEY, SVGAGI. Trimming cost V 10 bases and J 2 bases; bases outside gene matches: 8. There are 13 residues in the CDR3. CDR3 DNA sequence: TGTGCCACTAGACAGGGTGGGGCCTACGAGCAGTACTTC. Translated: CATRQGGAYEQYF.

This clone occurred once. The chain has TRBV5-1 and TRBJ2-7; a possible D gene is TRBD1 (5 bases). The V end was cut by 4 bases, the J end by 3 bases, with 11 bases between. The V gene's germline CDR1 is SGHRS and CDR2 YFSETQ. The CDR3 consists of 13 residues. The CDR3 spells CASSVTGYYEQYF. DNA of the CDR3: TGCGCCAGCAGCGTAACAGGTTACTACGAGCAGTACTTC.

The chain recombines TRBV7-8 with TRBJ1-3; TRBD1 might be the D (6 bases). CDR3 length: 16 amino acids. V lost 4 bases to trimming and J lost 4 bases, with 17 bases between them. Per the germline V gene, CDR1 is SGHVS and CDR2 is FQNEAQ. As DNA, the CDR3 is TGTGCCAGCAGCTCGAGGACAGCCCCGCGGGGAAACACCATATATTTT. Translating it yields CASSSRTAPRGNTIYF.

CDR3 in DNA: TGTGCCAGCAGCTCACTCCGGGGGGCGGCGGAGCATGGCTACACCTTC. Translated: CASSSLRGAAEHGYTF. The chain uses TRBV7-9 and TRBJ1-2; D might be TRBD1 (6 bases). The germline V gene encodes CDR1 SEHNR and CDR2 FQNEAQ (reference sequence). V dropped 4 bases and J dropped 6 bases, with 21 bases sitting between them. The CDR3 runs to 16 residues.